A single sample is the source of the 21 T cell receptor beta chains below, sequenced in a study of cytomegalovirus exposure and HLA in healthy donors (dated by TCRdb to about 2017). The method behind the library was the immunoSEQ multiplex PCR assay. The multiplex PCR relied on a mix of 60 forward primers for TCR Vbeta segments and 13 reverse primers for TCR Jbeta segments. TCRdb obtained this table from immuneACCESS and retained in-frame rearrangements with V and J assigned. These tables miss some clones; where compared with another copy, unresolved V genes account for less than half of the shortfall, and the remainder is unexplained. The table for this sample records approximately 76,000 clones. 3.5% to 4.5% of the sample lies in the top ten. Sequencing used PBMCs. The receptor set was obtained from a man aged 18 to 30 in good health and CMV-seropositive.

The V call is TRBV19, the J call TRBJ1-1, with TRBD1 identical over 7 bases. The CDR3 length is 12 residues. The V and J ends lost 8 bases and 4 bases, in that order; junction bases with no gene match: 4. Germline V gene lookup returns CDR1 LNHDA and CDR2 SQIVND (reference sequence). In DNA form, the CDR3 reads TGTGCCAGTGAACAGGGGACCACTGAAGCTTTCTTT. Translation gives CASEQGTTEAFF.

The genes are TRBV27 and TRBJ2-7, with 8 positions matching TRBD1. Trimming at V came to 3 bases and at J to 3 bases, leaving 4 bases not matched to a gene. Germline V CDR1 and CDR2: MNHEY, SMNVEV (reference sequence). The CDR3 contains 14 residues. The CDR3 sequence: CASSFLDRGYEQYF. CDR3 sequence (DNA): TGTGCCAGCAGTTTCCTTGACAGGGGCTACGAGCAGTACTTC.

The chain couples TRBV6-1 to TRBJ2-7; a weak D match, TRBD2 (5 bases). The V gene's germline CDR1 is MNHNS and CDR2 SASEGT. Trimming pared 1 base from V and 5 bases from J, leaving 9 bases between. The CDR3 totals 13 residues. CDR3 amino acids: CASSEGGWDEQYF. CDR3 in DNA: TGTGCCAGCAGTGAAGGAGGGTGGGACGAGCAGTACTTC.

V gene TRBV28 combines with J gene TRBJ2-5; TRBD2 might be the D (5 bases). CDR1 is MDHEN and CDR2 is SYDVKM in the germline V gene. This CDR3 is 13 amino acids long. V was shortened by 2 bases and J by 4 bases, with 8 bases between the two germline ends. CDR3 region: CASSLPSRETQYF. CDR3 nucleotide sequence: TGTGCCAGCAGTTTACCTAGCCGAGAGACCCAGTACTTC. Filled out from reference TRBV28 and TRBJ2-5, the complete variable domain reads DVKVTQSSRYLVKRTGEKVFLECVQDMDHENMFWYRQDPGLGLRLIYFSYDVKMKEKGDIPEGYSVSREKKERFSLILESASTNQTSMYLCASSLPSRETQYFGPGTRLLVL.

The rearrangement links TRBV29-1 to TRBJ1-5, with D tentatively TRBD1 (5 bases). The ends were cut back, 4 bases at V and 6 bases at J, with 19 bases in the middle. CDR1 is SQVTM, CDR2 ANQGSEA, per germline. The CDR3 covers 15 residues. The CDR3, as DNA: TGCAGCGTTGCTGCAGGGTGGGGTATGGGTCAGCCCCAGCATTTT. Translation: CSVAAGWGMGQPQHF. Full variable domain (outside the CDR3, taken from reference TRBV29-1 and TRBJ1-5): SAVISQKPSRDICQRGTSLTIQCQVDSQVTMMFWYRQQPGQSLTLIATANQGSEATYESGFVIDKFPISRPNLTFSTLTVSNMSPEDSSIYLCSVAAGWGMGQPQHFGDGTRLSIL.

The chain recombines TRBV7-2 with TRBJ1-2; weak D call: TRBD1 (5 bases). The length of the CDR3 is 12 residues. Trimming took 3 bases from V and 5 from J, leaving 7 bases between them. Germline loops: CDR1 SGHTA, CDR2 FQGNSA. The chain's CDR3 is CASSFGGYGYTF. For the CDR3, the DNA is TGTGCCAGCAGCTTCGGGGGGTATGGCTACACCTTC.

The CDR3 DNA is TGTGCCGGTGGTGGAGGAGAGCAGTACTTC. Amino acid sequence: CAGGGGEQYF. This sequence joins TRBV6-5 and TRBJ2-7, with D perhaps matching TRBD2 (5 bases). The V gene lost 11 bases and the J gene lost 7 bases, with 12 bases spanning the gap. The V gene's germline CDR1 is MNHEY and CDR2 SVGAGI. CDR3 length: 10 residues.

This chain uses TRBV6-5 with TRBJ2-7, with D possibly TRBD1 on 7 matching bases. CDR1 MNHEY and CDR2 SVGAGI come from the germline V gene. The V and J ends lost 0 bases and 3 bases respectively, with 12 bases between them. The CDR3 length is 15 residues. CDR3 sequence reads: CASSYSPQGGYEQYF. The CDR3 coding sequence is TGTGCCAGCAGTTACTCGCCCCAGGGGGGCTACGAGCAGTACTTC.

This chain links TRBV27 with TRBJ2-1; D unclear. The germline gives CDR1 MNHEY, CDR2 SMNVEV (reference sequence). The CDR3 is 9 amino acids. Trimming removed 10 bases from V and 13 bases from J, with 11 bases in between. Written as DNA, the CDR3 is TGTGCCACGGAAATACTACAGTTCTTC. Translation gives CATEILQFF.

The V gene is TRBV5-1, the J gene TRBJ2-7; a possible D gene is TRBD1 (7 bases). This CDR3 spans 15 amino acids. V lost 1 base and J 6 bases, leaving 17 bases between the germline ends. Germline CDR1 reads SGHRS; CDR2 reads YFSETQ. The CDR3 nucleotides are TGCGCCAGCAGCTTGTGGGGCAGGGGGGTCTCCGAGCAGTACTTC. It encodes CASSLWGRGVSEQYF.

The CDR3 region is CASSVDGNGELFF. CDR3 nucleotide sequence: TGTGCCAGCAGCGTAGACGGTAACGGGGAGCTGTTTTTT. V usage is TRBV9 and J usage is TRBJ2-2; D not certain. Germline lookup yields CDR1 SGDLS and CDR2 YYNGEE. Between the trimmed V and J ends, which lost 0 bases and 7 bases, there was a span of 7 bases. This CDR3 has 13 residues.

The chain employs TRBV28 and TRBJ1-1; D is uncertain. The CDR3 sequence is 12 residues long. Germline CDR1 and CDR2: MDHEN and SYDVKM. The germline V and J ends were trimmed by 8 bases and 4 bases, with 11 bases remaining between them. The CDR3 DNA reads as TGTGCCAGCGAGAGGGTGGGCACTGAAGCTTTCTTT. Translated: CASERVGTEAFF.

The V call is TRBV6-1, the J call TRBJ2-7; possible D gene TRBD1, 6 bases. The ends were cut back, 7 bases at V and 5 bases at J, with 21 bases in the middle. This CDR3 contains 15 residues. In germline, CDR1 is MNHNS, CDR2 SASEGT. CDR3 sequence: CASNPGAGEFNEQYF. CDR3 nucleotide sequence: TGTGCCAGCAACCCCGGGGCAGGGGAGTTCAACGAGCAGTACTTC.

The chain links TRBV28 to TRBJ1-5; 7 bases line up with TRBD1. Germline assignment: CDR1 MDHEN and CDR2 SYDVKM. The CDR3 loop spans 15 amino acids. V shed 5 bases and J 8 bases; nucleotides not matched to a gene: 12. The CDR3 here is CASSPTRQGPKPQHF. The CDR3 DNA follows: TGTGCCAGCAGTCCCACCCGACAGGGACCCAAGCCCCAGCATTTT.

The chain uses TRBV10-3 and TRBJ2-7, with D possibly TRBD2 on 6 matching bases. This CDR3 comprises 11 residues. CDR1 and CDR2 (germline): ENHRY, SYGVKD. The ends were cut back, 3 bases at V and 12 bases at J, with 12 bases in the middle. In DNA form, the CDR3 reads TGTGCCATCAGTGATGCGGGACCATCGTACTTC. This translates into CAISDAGPSYF.

The chain couples TRBV6-5 to TRBJ2-1; tentatively, D is TRBD2 (6 bases). The CDR3 consists of 16 residues. Per germline, CDR1 MNHEY and CDR2 SVGAGI. V was shortened by 0 bases and J by 2 bases, with 11 bases between the two germline ends. CDR3 sequence reads: CASSYSKPGAYNEQFF. The CDR3 DNA is TGTGCCAGCAGTTACTCGAAACCGGGGGCCTACAATGAGCAGTTCTTC.

The chain carries TRBV16 and TRBJ1-2; perhaps TRBD1 as D (5 bases). The V gene lost 2 bases and the J gene lost 2 bases, with 21 bases spanning the gap. This CDR3 contains 18 residues. Per the germline V gene, CDR1 is KGHSY and CDR2 is FQNENV. CDR3 nucleotide sequence: TGTGCCAGCAGCCAAACTTTCCTAGTTGACAGCCTAAACTATGGCTACACCTTC. This gives the protein CASSQTFLVDSLNYGYTF.

The genes are TRBV10-3 and TRBJ1-2, with TRBD1 as a possible D gene (5 bases). Deletions cut 6 bases from V and 4 bases from J, with 12 bases between. From germline, CDR1 is ENHRY and CDR2 SYGVKD. The CDR3 sequence is 13 residues long. In nucleotides, the CDR3 is TGTGCCATCAGCCAGGGAGGGGCCTATGGCTACACCTTC. Its translation: CAISQGGAYGYTF.

The chain joins TRBV9 to TRBJ1-2, with a weak D call TRBD1 (5 bases). V was pared by 4 bases and J by 6 bases, with 19 bases between. This CDR3 contains 15 residues. Germline-derived CDR1 and CDR2 are SGDLS and YYNGEE. This CDR3 is CASSTRSGRLDGYTF. For the CDR3, the DNA is TGTGCCAGCAGCACCCGATCAGGGCGCCTAGATGGCTACACCTTC.

The chain joins TRBV2 to TRBJ2-3, with D unresolved. CDR1 is SNHLY and CDR2 is FYNNEI in the germline V gene. CDR3 size: 14 residues. The V end was cut by 2 bases, the J end by 6 bases, with 12 bases between. CDR3 protein: CASSEHKLGDTQYF. In DNA, the CDR3 is TGTGCCAGCAGTGAACATAAGCTCGGGGATACGCAGTATTTT. Using reference TRBV2 and TRBJ2-3 for the parts outside the CDR3, the full variable domain is EPEVTQTPSHQVTQMGQEVILRCVPISNHLYFYWYRQILGQKVEFLVSFYNNEISEKSEIFDDQFSVERPDGSNFTLKIRSTKLEDSAMYFCASSEHKLGDTQYFGPGTRLTVL.

This chain joins TRBV6-5 and TRBJ2-7; D possibly corresponds to TRBD1 (5 bases). CDR1 MNHEY and CDR2 SVGAGI come from the germline V gene. The CDR3 is made up of 14 amino acids. Deletions cut 5 bases from V and 6 bases from J, with 17 bases between. The CDR3 region has the DNA TGTGCCAGCAGTACAGGAGCCCTGTGGGGCGAGCAGTACTTC. Its protein is CASSTGALWGEQYF.